These 20 T cell receptor beta chains were sequenced from one sample in a study of blood T cell repertoires in COVID-19. Only in-frame clones appear in the TCRdb table, and some are missing; sequencing was by immunoSEQ multiplex PCR. The repertoire consists of 85,000 to 120,000 clones, with about 85% occurring once and the leading ten covering 4% to 5.5%. Sequenced input: peripheral blood. The receptors come from a woman aged 45-59 years with COVID-19, enrolled during active disease.

CDR3 in DNA: TGTGCCTGGAGTCGTGACGGAGGGGACTATGGCTACACCTTC. Translation: CAWSRDGGDYGYTF. The V and J genes are TRBV30 and TRBJ1-2; a possible D gene is TRBD1 (5 bases). The CDR3 runs to 14 residues. Between the trimmed V and J ends, which lost 2 bases and 3 bases, there was a span of 13 bases. CDR1 and CDR2 (germline): GTSNPN, SVGIG (reference sequence).

The chain joins TRBV7-9 to TRBJ1-1; D gene uncertain. Trimming stripped 5 bases from V and 5 bases from J, with 6 bases between. The CDR3 is 11 amino acids. Germline V gene lookup returns CDR1 SEHNR and CDR2 FQNEAQ (reference sequence). CDR3 nucleotide sequence: TGTGCCAGCAGCCCGGGGACTGAAGCTTTCTTT. It specifies CASSPGTEAFF.

The CDR3 sequence: CSVPSRGAYGYTF. In DNA form, the CDR3 reads TGCAGCGTTCCGAGTCGGGGAGCCTATGGCTACACCTTC. The chain has TRBV29-1 and TRBJ1-2; D is unclear. The CDR3 covers 13 residues. Trimming removed 5 bases at V and 4 bases at J, with 14 bases between. In germline, CDR1 is SQVTM, CDR2 ANQGSEA.

The chain uses TRBV7-3 and TRBJ1-2; perhaps TRBD1 as D (5 bases). Trimming took 5 bases from V and 6 from J, leaving 16 bases between them. From germline, CDR1 is SGHTA and CDR2 FQGTGA. The CDR3 sequence is 14 residues long. Written as DNA, the CDR3 is TGTGCCAGCAGCCCTCAGGCAGGGACTAATGGCTACACCTTC. This gives the protein CASSPQAGTNGYTF.

The rearrangement joins TRBV3-1 (or the pseudogene TRBV3-2) to TRBJ2-3, with TRBD2 as a possible D gene (5 bases). The CDR3 has 15 amino acids. Germline V gene lookup returns CDR1 LGHDT and CDR2 YNNKEL (reference sequence). V shed 4 bases and J shed 3 bases, with 14 bases lying between them. CDR3 sequence (DNA): TGTGCCAGCAGCCGCGATGCGACGGGAACAGATACGCAGTATTTT. It translates to CASSRDATGTDTQYF.

V gene TRBV3-1 (or the pseudogene TRBV3-2) combines with J gene TRBJ2-7; 12 bases agree with TRBD1. The V segment lost 4 bases and the J segment 4 bases; nucleotides outside the gene matches: 5. The length of the CDR3 is 15 residues. Germline CDR1 and CDR2: LGHDT and YNNKEL (reference sequence). The CDR3 loop reads CASSLGTGGAYEQYF. CDR3 nucleotides: TGTGCCAGCAGCCTTGGGACAGGGGGCGCATACGAGCAGTACTTC.

The V and J genes are TRBV15 and TRBJ2-2; 7 positions agree with TRBD1. The CDR3 is made up of 17 amino acids. Germline V gene sequence: CDR1 LNHNV, CDR2 YYDKDF (reference sequence). With V trimmed by 0 bases and J by 4 bases, 8 bases remained unmatched. Here the CDR3 DNA reads TGTGCCACCAGCAGAGATGAGAGGGGGCCGTTCACCGGGGAGCTGTTTTTT. Protein: CATSRDERGPFTGELFF.

The rearrangement joins TRBV2 to TRBJ1-4; tentatively, D is TRBD1 (6 bases). CDR1 is SNHLY, CDR2 FYNNEI, per germline. V lost 8 bases, J lost 7 bases, and 17 bases lay in between. The CDR3 has 14 residues. The DNA of the CDR3 is TGTGCCAGCGGCACAGGGTCTGGTTTTGAAAAACTGTTTTTT. Amino acid sequence: CASGTGSGFEKLFF.

V usage is TRBV19 and J usage is TRBJ2-1; unclear D gene. This CDR3 spans 12 amino acids. Germline lookup yields CDR1 LNHDA and CDR2 SQIVND (reference sequence). V lost 4 bases and J lost 9, with 10 bases in between. The CDR3, as DNA: TGTGCCAGTAGTACGGTTGTTAGTGAGCAGTTCTTC. The encoded protein is CASSTVVSEQFF.

The chain employs TRBV27 and TRBJ1-6; D ambiguous. This CDR3 region has 14 residues. Trimming cost V 2 bases and J 7 bases, with 9 bases left between them. Germline V gene lookup returns CDR1 MNHEY and CDR2 SMNVEV (reference sequence). CDR3 in amino acids: CASSLGSPNSPLHF. The CDR3 region has the DNA TGTGCCAGCAGTTTAGGGAGCCCAAATTCACCCCTCCACTTT.

The chain is built from TRBV6-5 and TRBJ1-1; the D gene is possibly TRBD1 (5 bases). The CDR3 consists of 12 residues. The V end was cut by 2 bases, the J end by 11 bases, with 12 bases between. Germline lookup yields CDR1 MNHEY and CDR2 SVGAGI. The CDR3 coding sequence is TGTGCCAGCAGTTACGAGCAGGGTCGTGCTTTCTTT. Protein: CASSYEQGRAFF.

The chain combines TRBV7-3 with TRBJ2-1; TRBD2 matches at 14 bases. V trimming: 5 bases; J trimming: 5 bases; junction bases outside the gene matches: 11. CDR1 is SGHTA and CDR2 is FQGTGA in the germline V gene. The CDR3 has 18 residues. The CDR3 region has the DNA TGTGCCAGCAGCCGTAGACTAGCGGGGGGGCTGTTTGACAATGAGCAGTTCTTC. Protein product: CASSRRLAGGLFDNEQFF.

The chain joins TRBV2 to TRBJ1-1; D perhaps matches TRBD1 (6 bases). The germline V gene has CDR1 SNHLY and CDR2 FYNNEI. The CDR3 loop spans 13 amino acids. Trimming removed 6 bases at V and 7 bases at J, with 15 bases between. CDR3 residues: CASRSQGSLEAFF. The CDR3 nucleotides read TGTGCCAGCAGATCACAGGGTTCCCTTGAAGCTTTCTTT.

This sequence joins TRBV7-2 and TRBJ2-3; D is possibly TRBD1 (5 bases). The CDR3 length is 15 residues. The V and J ends lost 2 bases and 0 bases respectively, with 9 bases between them. Germline CDR1 reads SGHTA; CDR2 reads FQGNSA. As DNA, the CDR3 is TGTGCCAGCAGCTTACAGGGAACTAGCACAGATACGCAGTATTTT. As protein: CASSLQGTSTDTQYF.

The gene calls are TRBV5-1 and TRBJ2-7; 8 bases agree with TRBD2. This CDR3 has 16 amino acids. The ends lost 0 bases at V and 1 base at J; junction bases unmatched: 6. CDR1 SGHRS and CDR2 YFSETQ come from the germline V gene. Here the CDR3 reads CASSLEGSGASYEQYF. The CDR3 DNA reads TGCGCCAGCAGCTTGGAGGGTAGCGGGGCGTCCTACGAGCAGTACTTC. Full variable domain (rest looked up from reference TRBV5-1 and TRBJ2-7): KAGVTQTPRYLIKTRGQQVTLSCSPISGHRSVSWYQQTPGQGLQFLFEYFSETQRNKGNFPGRFSGRQFSNSRSEMNVSTLELGDSALYLCASSLEGSGASYEQYFGPGTRLTVT.

The V call is TRBV27, the J call TRBJ1-1; TRBD1 might be the D (5 bases). The CDR3 sequence is 14 residues long. The V gene's germline CDR1 is MNHEY and CDR2 SMNVEV (reference sequence). V gave up 5 bases and J gave up 11 bases, with 21 bases separating them. The CDR3 region has the DNA TGTGCCAGCAGTCCCGACAGCCTCCCCCGGGTGGCTTTCTTT. Its translation is CASSPDSLPRVAFF.

For the CDR3, the DNA is TGTGCCAGCAGCTTCGGGACAGGGGATGGCTACACCTTC. This sequence encodes CASSFGTGDGYTF. This rearrangement joins TRBV5-4 to TRBJ1-2; TRBD1 agrees at 10 bases. The CDR3 runs to 13 residues. Germline V gene sequence: CDR1 SGHNT, CDR2 YYREEE (reference sequence). Trimming removed 2 bases from V and 6 bases from J; junction bases left unmatched: 1.

The chain employs TRBV18 and TRBJ2-2; 14 bases are a match to TRBD2. J was trimmed by 0 bases and V by 6 bases; bases with no gene match: 3. The germline CDR1 and CDR2 sequences are KGHSH and LQKENI. This CDR3 spans 17 amino acids. In DNA, the CDR3 is TGTGCCAGCTCCGGGACTAGCGGGGGTCCGAACACCGGGGAGCTGTTTTTT. Translating gives CASSGTSGGPNTGELFF.

The chain couples TRBV7-7 to TRBJ2-5, with TRBD2 as a possible D gene (6 bases). V lost 5 bases and J 4 bases, leaving 17 bases between the germline ends. Germline V gives CDR1 SSHAT, CDR2 FNYEAQ (reference sequence). This CDR3 has 15 amino acids. CDR3 DNA: TGTGCCAGCAGCCGAACCCCGGGAGCTGCAGAGACCCAGTACTTC. Translating it yields CASSRTPGAAETQYF.

This sequence joins TRBV6-2 or TRBV6-3 and TRBJ2-5; a weak D match, TRBD1 (6 bases). The CDR3 extends over 15 amino acids. Germline CDR1 and CDR2: MNHEY and SVGEGT. V was shortened by 6 bases and J by 1 base, with 15 bases between the two germline ends. CDR3 in amino acids: CASSGTDRFQETQYF. As DNA, the CDR3 is TGTGCCAGCAGCGGAACTGACAGGTTCCAAGAGACCCAGTACTTC.